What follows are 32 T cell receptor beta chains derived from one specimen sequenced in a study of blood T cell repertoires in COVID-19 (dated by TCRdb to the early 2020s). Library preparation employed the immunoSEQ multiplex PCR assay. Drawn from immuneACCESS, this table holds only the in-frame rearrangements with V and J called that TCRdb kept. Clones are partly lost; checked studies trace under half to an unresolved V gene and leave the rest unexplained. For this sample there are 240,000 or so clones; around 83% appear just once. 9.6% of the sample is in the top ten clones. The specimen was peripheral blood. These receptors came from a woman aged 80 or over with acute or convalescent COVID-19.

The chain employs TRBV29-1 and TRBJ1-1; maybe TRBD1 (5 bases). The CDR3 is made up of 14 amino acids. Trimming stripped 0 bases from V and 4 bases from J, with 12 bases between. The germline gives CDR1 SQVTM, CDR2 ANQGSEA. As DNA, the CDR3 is TGCAGCGTTGAAGAGGGGGGTTGGGGCACTGAAGCTTTCTTT. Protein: CSVEEGGWGTEAFF.

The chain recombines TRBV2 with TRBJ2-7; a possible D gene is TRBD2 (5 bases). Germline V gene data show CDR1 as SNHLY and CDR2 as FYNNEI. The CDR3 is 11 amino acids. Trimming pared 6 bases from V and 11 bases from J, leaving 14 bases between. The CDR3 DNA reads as TGTGCCAGCAGGAGGGCCCAGGCGAAGTACTTC. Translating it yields CASRRAQAKYF.

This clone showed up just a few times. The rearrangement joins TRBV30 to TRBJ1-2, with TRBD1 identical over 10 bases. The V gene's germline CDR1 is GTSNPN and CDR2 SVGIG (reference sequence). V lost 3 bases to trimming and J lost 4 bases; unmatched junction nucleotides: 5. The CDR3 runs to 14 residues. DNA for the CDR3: TGTGCCTGGAGGGGACAGGGGCTGGGCTATGGCTACACCTTC. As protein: CAWRGQGLGYGYTF.

In DNA, the CDR3 is TGCGCCAGCAGCTTCGACATTACCTACGAGCAGTACTTC. Protein sequence: CASSFDITYEQYF. The chain links TRBV5-1 to TRBJ2-7, with D hard to call. The germline V gene has CDR1 SGHRS and CDR2 YFSETQ. Trimming took off 2 bases at V and 2 bases at J, with 8 bases between the two ends. This CDR3 contains 13 residues. Looking up the rest from reference TRBV5-1 and TRBJ2-7 gives the full variable domain: KAGVTQTPRYLIKTRGQQVTLSCSPISGHRSVSWYQQTPGQGLQFLFEYFSETQRNKGNFPGRFSGRQFSNSRSEMNVSTLELGDSALYLCASSFDITYEQYFGPGTRLTVT.

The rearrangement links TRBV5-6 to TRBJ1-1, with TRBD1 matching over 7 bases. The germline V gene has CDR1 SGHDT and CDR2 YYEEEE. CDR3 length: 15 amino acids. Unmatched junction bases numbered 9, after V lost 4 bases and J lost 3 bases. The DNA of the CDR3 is TGTGCCAGCAGCCCGACGGGACAGCGTTACACTGAAGCTTTCTTT. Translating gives CASSPTGQRYTEAFF.

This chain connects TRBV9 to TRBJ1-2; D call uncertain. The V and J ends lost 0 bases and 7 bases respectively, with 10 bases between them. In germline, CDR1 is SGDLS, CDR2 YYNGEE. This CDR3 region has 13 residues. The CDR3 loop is CASSVGAGLGYTF. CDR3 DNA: TGTGCCAGCAGCGTAGGGGCAGGCCTTGGCTACACCTTC.

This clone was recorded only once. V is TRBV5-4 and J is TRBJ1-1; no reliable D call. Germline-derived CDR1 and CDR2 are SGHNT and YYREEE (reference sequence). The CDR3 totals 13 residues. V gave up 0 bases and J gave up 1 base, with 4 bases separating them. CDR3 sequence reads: CASSLDRNTEAFF. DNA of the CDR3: TGTGCCAGCAGCTTGGACAGGAACACTGAAGCTTTCTTT.

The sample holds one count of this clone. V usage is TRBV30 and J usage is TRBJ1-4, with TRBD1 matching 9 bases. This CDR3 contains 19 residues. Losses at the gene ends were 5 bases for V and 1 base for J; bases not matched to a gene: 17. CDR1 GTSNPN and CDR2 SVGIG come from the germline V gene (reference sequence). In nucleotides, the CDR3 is TGTGCCTGGGAACCGGGACAGGGATTGTTAAAGCGAACTAATGAAAAACTGTTTTTT. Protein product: CAWEPGQGLLKRTNEKLFF.

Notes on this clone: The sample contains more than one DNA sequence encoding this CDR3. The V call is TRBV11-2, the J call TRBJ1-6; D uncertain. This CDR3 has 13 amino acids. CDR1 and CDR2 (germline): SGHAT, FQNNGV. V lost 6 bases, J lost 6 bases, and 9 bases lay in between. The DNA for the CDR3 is TGTGCCAGCAGTTCGGACTTTAATTCACCCCTCCACTTT. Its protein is CASSSDFNSPLHF.

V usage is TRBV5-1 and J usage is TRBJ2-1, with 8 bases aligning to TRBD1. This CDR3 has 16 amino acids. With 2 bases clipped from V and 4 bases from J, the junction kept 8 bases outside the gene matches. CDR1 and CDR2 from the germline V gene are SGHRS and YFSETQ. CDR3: CASSFQTGALYNEQFF. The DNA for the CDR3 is TGCGCCAGCAGCTTCCAGACAGGGGCCCTTTACAATGAGCAGTTCTTC.

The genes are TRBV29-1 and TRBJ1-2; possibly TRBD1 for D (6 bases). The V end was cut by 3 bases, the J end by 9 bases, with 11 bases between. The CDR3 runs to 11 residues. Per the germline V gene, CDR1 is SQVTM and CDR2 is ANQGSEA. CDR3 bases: TGCAGCGTTGAGGCCAGGGGTAGCTACACCTTC. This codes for CSVEARGSYTF.

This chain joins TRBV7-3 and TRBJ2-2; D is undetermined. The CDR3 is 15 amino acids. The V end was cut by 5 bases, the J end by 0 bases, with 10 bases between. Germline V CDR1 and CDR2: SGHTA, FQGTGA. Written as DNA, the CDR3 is TGTGCCAGCAGCACGTCAGGAACGAACACCGGGGAGCTGTTTTTT. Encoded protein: CASSTSGTNTGELFF.

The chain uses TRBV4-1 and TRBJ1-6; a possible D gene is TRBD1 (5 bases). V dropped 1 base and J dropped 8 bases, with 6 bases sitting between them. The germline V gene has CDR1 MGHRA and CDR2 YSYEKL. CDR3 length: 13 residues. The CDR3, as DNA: TGCGCCAGCAGCCAAGTCAGGGATTCACCCCTCCACTTT. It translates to CASSQVRDSPLHF.

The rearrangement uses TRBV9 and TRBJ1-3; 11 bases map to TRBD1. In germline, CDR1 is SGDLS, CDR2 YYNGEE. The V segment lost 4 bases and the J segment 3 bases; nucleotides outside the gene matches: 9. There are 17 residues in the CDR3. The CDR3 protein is CASSPHRTGGSGNTIYF. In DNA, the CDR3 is TGTGCCAGCAGCCCTCACCGGACAGGGGGCAGTGGAAACACCATATATTTT.

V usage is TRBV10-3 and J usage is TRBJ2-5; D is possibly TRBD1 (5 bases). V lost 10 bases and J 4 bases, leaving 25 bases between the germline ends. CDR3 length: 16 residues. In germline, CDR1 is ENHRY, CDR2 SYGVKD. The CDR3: CATNTEIGAKGETQYF. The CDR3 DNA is TGTGCCACCAATACAGAGATAGGGGCGAAGGGAGAGACCCAGTACTTC.

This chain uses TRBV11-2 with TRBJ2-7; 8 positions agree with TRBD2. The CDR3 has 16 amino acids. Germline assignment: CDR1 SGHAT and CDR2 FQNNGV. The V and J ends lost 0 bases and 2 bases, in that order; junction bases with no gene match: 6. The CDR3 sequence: CASSLDQRGFTYEQYF. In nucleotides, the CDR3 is TGTGCCAGCAGCTTAGACCAGCGGGGGTTCACCTACGAGCAGTACTTC.

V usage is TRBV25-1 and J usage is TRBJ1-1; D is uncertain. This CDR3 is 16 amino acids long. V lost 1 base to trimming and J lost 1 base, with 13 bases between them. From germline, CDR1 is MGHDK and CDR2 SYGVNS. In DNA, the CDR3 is TGTGCCAGCAGTGAATCCCAGACACGATGGAACACTGAAGCTTTCTTT. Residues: CASSESQTRWNTEAFF.

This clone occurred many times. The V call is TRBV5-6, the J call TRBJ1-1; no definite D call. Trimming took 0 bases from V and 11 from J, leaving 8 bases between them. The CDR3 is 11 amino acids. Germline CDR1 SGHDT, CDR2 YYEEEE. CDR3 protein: CASSLGGLAFF. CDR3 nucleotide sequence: TGTGCCAGCAGCTTGGGCGGTTTGGCTTTCTTT.

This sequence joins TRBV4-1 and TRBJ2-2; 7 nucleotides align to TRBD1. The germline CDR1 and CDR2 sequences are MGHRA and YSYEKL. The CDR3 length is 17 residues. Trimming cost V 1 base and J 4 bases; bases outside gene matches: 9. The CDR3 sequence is CASSQGAEGATTGELFF. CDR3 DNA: TGCGCCAGCAGCCAAGGGGCTGAGGGGGCGACCACCGGGGAGCTGTTTTTT.

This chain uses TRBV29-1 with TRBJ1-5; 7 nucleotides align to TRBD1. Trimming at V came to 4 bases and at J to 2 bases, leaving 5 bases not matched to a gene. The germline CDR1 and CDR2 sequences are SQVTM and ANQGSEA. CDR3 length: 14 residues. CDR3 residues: CSVGQGTGNQPQHF. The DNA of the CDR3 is TGCAGCGTTGGACAAGGGACAGGCAATCAGCCCCAGCATTTT.

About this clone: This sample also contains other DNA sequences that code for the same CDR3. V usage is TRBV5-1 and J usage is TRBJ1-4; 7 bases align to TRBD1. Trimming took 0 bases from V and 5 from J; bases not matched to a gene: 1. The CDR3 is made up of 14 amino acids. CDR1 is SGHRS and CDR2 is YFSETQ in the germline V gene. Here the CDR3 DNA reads TGCGCCAGCAGCTTGGGACAGGGAAATGAAAAACTGTTTTTT. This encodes CASSLGQGNEKLFF.

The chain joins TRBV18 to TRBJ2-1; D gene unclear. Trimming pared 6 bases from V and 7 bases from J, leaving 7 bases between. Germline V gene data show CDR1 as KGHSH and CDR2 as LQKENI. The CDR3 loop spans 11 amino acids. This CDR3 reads CASSPGNEQFF. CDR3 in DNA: TGTGCCAGCTCCCCCGGGAATGAGCAGTTCTTC.

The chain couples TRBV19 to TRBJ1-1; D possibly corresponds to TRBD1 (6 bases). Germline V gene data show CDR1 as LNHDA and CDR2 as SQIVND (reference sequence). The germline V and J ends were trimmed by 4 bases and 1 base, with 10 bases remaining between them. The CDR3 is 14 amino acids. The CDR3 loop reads CASSTRGANTEAFF. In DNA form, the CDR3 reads TGTGCCAGTAGTACGCGGGGGGCGAACACTGAAGCTTTCTTT.

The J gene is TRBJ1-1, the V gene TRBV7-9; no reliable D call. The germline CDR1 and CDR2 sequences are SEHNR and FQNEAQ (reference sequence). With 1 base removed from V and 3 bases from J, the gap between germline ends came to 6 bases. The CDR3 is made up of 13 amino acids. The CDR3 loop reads CASSLGYDTEAFF. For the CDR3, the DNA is TGTGCCAGCAGCTTAGGCTACGACACTGAAGCTTTCTTT.

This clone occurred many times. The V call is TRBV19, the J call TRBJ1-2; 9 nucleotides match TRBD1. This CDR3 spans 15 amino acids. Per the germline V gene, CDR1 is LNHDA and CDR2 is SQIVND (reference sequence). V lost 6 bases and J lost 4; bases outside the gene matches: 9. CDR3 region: CASSRGQGSRYGYTF. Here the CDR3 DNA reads TGTGCCAGTAGCAGGGGACAGGGAAGTCGCTATGGCTACACCTTC.

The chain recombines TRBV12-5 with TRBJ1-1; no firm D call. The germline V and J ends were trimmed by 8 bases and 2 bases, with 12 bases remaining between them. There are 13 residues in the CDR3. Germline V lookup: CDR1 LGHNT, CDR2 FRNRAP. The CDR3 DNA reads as TGTGCTAGTAGAGGCCGAATAAACACTGAAGCTTTCTTT. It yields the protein CASRGRINTEAFF.

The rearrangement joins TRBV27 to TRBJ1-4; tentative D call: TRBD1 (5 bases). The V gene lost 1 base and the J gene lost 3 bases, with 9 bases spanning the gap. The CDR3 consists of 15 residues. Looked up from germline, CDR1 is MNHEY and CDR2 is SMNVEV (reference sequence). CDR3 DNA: TGTGCCAGCAGTTTATGGGGCTCGGCTAATGAAAAACTGTTTTTT. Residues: CASSLWGSANEKLFF.

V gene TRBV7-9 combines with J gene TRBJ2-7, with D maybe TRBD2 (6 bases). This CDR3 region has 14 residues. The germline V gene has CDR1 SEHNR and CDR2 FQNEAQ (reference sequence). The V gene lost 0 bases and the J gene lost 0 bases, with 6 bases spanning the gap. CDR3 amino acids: CASSLAEGSYEQYF. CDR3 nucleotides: TGTGCCAGCAGCTTAGCGGAGGGCTCCTACGAGCAGTACTTC.

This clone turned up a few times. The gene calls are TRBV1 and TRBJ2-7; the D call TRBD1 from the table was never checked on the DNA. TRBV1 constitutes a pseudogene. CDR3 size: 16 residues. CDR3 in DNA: TGCACCAGCAGCCAAGACCCGGGACAGGGGGCTTACGAGCAGTACTTC. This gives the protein CTSSQDPGQGAYEQYF.

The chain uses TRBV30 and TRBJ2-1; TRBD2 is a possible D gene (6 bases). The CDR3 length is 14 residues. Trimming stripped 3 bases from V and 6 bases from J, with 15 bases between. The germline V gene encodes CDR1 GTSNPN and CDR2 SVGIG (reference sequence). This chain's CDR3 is CAWSLWGDSNEQFF. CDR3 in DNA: TGTGCCTGGAGCCTATGGGGGGATTCCAATGAGCAGTTCTTC.

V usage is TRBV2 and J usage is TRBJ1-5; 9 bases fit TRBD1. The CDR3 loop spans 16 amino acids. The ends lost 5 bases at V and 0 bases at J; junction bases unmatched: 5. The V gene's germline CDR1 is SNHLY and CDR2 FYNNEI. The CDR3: CASSPDRGYSNQPQHF. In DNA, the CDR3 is TGTGCCAGCAGTCCGGACAGGGGCTATAGCAATCAGCCCCAGCATTTT.

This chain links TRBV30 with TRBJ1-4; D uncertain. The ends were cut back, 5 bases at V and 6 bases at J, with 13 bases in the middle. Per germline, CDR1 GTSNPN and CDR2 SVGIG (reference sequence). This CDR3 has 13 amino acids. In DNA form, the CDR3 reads TGTGCCTGGGCAGCAATTCTAGATGAAAAACTGTTTTTT. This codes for CAWAAILDEKLFF. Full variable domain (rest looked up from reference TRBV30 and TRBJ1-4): SQTIHQWPATLVQPVGSPLSLECTVEGTSNPNLYWYRQAAGRGLQLLFYSVGIGQISSEVPQNLSASRPQDRQFILSSKKLLLSDSGFYLCAWAAILDEKLFFGSGTQLSVL.